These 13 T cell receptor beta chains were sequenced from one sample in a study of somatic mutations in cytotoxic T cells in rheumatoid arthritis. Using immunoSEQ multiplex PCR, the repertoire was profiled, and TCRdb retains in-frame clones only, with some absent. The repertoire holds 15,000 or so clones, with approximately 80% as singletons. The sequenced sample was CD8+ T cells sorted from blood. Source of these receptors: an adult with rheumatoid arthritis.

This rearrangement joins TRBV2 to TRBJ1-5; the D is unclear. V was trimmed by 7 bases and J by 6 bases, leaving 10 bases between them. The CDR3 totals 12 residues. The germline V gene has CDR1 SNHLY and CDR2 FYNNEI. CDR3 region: CASTGRGQPQHF. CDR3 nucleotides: TGTGCCAGCACGGGGAGAGGTCAGCCCCAGCATTTT.

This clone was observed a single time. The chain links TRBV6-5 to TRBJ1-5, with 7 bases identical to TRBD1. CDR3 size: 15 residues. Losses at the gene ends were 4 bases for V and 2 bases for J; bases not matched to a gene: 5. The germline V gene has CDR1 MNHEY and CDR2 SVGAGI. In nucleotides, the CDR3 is TGTGCCAGCAGTTCGGGACAGTGGGGCAATCAGCCCCAGCATTTT. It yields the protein CASSSGQWGNQPQHF.

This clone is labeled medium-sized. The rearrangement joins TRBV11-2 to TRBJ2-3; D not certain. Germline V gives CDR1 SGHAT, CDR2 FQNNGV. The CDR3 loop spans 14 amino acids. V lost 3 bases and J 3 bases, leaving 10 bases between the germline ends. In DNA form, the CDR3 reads TGTGCCAGCAGCTTCTGGTTTGAGACAGATACGCAGTATTTT. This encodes CASSFWFETDTQYF.

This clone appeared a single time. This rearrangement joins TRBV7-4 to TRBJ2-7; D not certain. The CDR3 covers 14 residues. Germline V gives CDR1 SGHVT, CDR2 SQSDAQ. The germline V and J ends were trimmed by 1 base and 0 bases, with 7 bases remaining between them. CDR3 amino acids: CASSLGLSSYEQYF. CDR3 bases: TGTGCCAGCAGCTTAGGGTTGAGCTCCTACGAGCAGTACTTC. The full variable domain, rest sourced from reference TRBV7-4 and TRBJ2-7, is GAGVSQSPRYKVAKRGRDVALRCDSISGHVTLYWYRQTLGQGSEVLTYSQSDAQRDKSGRPSGRFSAERPERSVSTLKIQRTEQGDSAVYLCASSLGLSSYEQYFGPGTRLTVT.

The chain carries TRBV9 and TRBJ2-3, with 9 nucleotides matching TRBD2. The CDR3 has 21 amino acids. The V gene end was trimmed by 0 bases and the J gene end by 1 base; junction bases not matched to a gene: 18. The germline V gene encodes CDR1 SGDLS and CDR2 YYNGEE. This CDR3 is CASSVADAVLAGRGGTDTQYF. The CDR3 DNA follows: TGTGCCAGCAGCGTAGCCGACGCGGTTCTAGCGGGGCGCGGGGGCACAGATACGCAGTATTTT.

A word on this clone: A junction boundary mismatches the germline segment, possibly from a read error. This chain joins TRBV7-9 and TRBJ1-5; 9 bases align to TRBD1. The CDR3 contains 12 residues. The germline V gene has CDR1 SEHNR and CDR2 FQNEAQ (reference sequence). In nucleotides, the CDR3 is TGTGCCAGCAGCTTTGACAGGGGGAGAATTCTTTTT. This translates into CASSFDRGRILF.

In DNA form, the CDR3 reads TGTGCCAGCAGCCACGTTCGGGGGGAGGCCGGGGAGCTGTTTTTT. Translating gives CASSHVRGEAGELFF. The chain combines TRBV4-2 with TRBJ2-2, with 7 bases lining up with TRBD2. The CDR3 length is 15 residues. Germline values: CDR1 LGHNA, CDR2 YNFKEQ. The ends lost 3 bases at V and 6 bases at J; junction bases unmatched: 7.

CDR3 DNA sequence: TGCGCCAGCAGCACCACAGATACGCAGTATTTT. Its protein product is CASSTTDTQYF. V usage is TRBV5-1 and J usage is TRBJ2-3; D is unresolved. Trimming stripped 4 bases from V and 2 bases from J, with 2 bases between. The CDR3 sequence is 11 residues long. In germline, CDR1 is SGHRS, CDR2 YFSETQ.

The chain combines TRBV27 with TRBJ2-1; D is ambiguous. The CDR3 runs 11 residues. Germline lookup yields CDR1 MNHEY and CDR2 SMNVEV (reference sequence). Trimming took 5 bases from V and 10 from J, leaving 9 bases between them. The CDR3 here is CASSHDLEQFF. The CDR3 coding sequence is TGTGCCAGCAGTCACGACCTGGAGCAGTTCTTC.

CDR3 DNA sequence: TGTGCCAGCAGGAGGAAGACATACCAAGAGACCCAGTACTTC. This translates into CASRRKTYQETQYF. The chain carries TRBV6-1 and TRBJ2-5; no clear D. In germline, CDR1 is MNHNS, CDR2 SASEGT. V lost 6 bases to trimming and J lost 0 bases, with 11 bases between them. The CDR3 runs to 14 residues.

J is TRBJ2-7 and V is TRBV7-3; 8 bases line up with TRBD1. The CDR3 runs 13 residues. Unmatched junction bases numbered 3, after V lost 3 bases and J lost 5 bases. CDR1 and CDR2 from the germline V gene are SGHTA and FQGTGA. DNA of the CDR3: TGTGCCAGCAGCTTTGGACAGGGAAACGAGCAGTACTTC. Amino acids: CASSFGQGNEQYF.

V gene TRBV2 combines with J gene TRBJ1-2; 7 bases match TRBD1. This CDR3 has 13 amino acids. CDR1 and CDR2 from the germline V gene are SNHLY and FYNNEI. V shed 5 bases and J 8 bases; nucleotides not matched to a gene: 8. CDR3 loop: CASSLRQGQGYTF. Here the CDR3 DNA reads TGTGCCAGCAGTCTTCGACAGGGCCAAGGCTACACCTTC.

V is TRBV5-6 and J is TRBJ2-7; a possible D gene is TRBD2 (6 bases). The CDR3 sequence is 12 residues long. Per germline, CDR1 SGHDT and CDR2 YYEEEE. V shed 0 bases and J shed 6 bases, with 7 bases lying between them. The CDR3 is CASSLVGGEQYV. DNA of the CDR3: TGTGCCAGCAGCTTGGTGGGAGGCGAGCAGTACGTC.